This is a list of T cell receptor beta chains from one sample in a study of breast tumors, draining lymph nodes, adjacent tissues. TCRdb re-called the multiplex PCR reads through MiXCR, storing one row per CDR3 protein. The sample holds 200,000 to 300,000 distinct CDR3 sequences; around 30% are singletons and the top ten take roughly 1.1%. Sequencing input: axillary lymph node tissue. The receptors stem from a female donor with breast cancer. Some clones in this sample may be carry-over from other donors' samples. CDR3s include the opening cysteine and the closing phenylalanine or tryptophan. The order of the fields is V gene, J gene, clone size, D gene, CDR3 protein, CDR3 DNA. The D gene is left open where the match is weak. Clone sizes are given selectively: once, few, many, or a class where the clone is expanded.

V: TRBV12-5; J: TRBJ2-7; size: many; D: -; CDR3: CASAPGAGTYEQYF; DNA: TGTGCTAGTGCCCCAGGAGCAGGGACCTACGAGCAGTACTTC
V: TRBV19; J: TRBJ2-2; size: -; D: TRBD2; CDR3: CASSIREGNTGELSW; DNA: TGTGCCAGTAGTATTCGGGAGGGGAACACCGGGGAGCTGTCTTGG
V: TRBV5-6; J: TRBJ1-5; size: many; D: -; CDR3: CASSLGVAQPQHF; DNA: TGTGCCAGCAGCTTGGGGGTGGCGCAGCCCCAGCATTTT
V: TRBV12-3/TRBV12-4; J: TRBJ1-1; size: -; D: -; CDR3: CASSFTGSNTEAFF; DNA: TGTGCCAGCAGTTTTACAGGGTCGAACACTGAAGCTTTCTTT
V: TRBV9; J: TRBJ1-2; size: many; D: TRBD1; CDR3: CASSVAGTAAYGYTF; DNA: TGTGCCAGCAGCGTAGCTGGGACAGCAGCCTATGGCTACACCTTC
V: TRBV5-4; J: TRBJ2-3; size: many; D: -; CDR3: CASSLRQGGGDTQYF; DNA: TGTGCCAGCAGCTTGAGGCAGGGTGGGGGGGATACGCAGTATTTT
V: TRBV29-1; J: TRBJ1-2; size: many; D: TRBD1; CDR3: CSATVGQYYGYTF; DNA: TGCAGCGCCACCGTGGGACAGTACTATGGCTACACCTTC
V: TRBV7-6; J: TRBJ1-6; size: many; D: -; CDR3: CASSLVSSPPGNSPLHF; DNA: TGTGCCAGCAGCTTAGTTTCCTCACCTCCGGGGAATTCACCCCTCCACTTT
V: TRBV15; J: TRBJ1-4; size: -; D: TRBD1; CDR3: CATSRDGTGRNERLFF; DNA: TGCGCCACCAGCAGAGACGGGACAGGGCGCAATGAAAGACTGTTCTTT
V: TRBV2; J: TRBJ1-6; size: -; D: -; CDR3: CASLQALSYICSASDRVDSPLHF; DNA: -